The clone carrying this T cell receptor beta chain was counted many times. Germline assignment: CDR1 LGHDT and CDR2 YNNKEL (reference sequence). V was shortened by 0 bases and J by 7 bases, with 10 bases between the two germline ends. CDR3 size: 13 residues. The TCRbeta library was prepared with unique molecular identifiers. TCRdb reprocessed the PCR reads via MiXCR and lists one record per CDR3 protein. This sample has 150,000 to 200,000 distinct CDR3 sequences, with 6% to 7% found just once. The record originates from a study of T-cell reconstitution after alpha-beta-depleted transplantation in children.

This sample comprised PBMCs from the stem cell graft donor, obtained from the stem cell graft. The TCR originated in a human donor who donated a stem cell graft to a child with Wiskott-Aldrich syndrome. The V call is TRBV3-1, the J call TRBJ2-7; D perhaps matches TRBD1 (5 bases). CDR3 sequence reads: CASSQDDSREQYF. The DNA of the CDR3 is TGTGCCAGCAGCCAAGATGACAGTCGGGAGCAGTACTTC.